This T cell receptor (beta chain) came from a study of cytomegalovirus exposure and HLA in healthy donors. The primer mix had 60 Vbeta and 13 Jbeta primers. Here immunoSEQ multiplex PCR was the method, and the copy in TCRdb shows in-frame clones only, minus some. The table shows fewer than 150,000 clones, with 75% to 80% occurring only once. J was trimmed by 5 bases and V by 2 bases; bases with no gene match: 6. Germline V CDR1 and CDR2: MNHEY, SMNVEV (reference sequence). The CDR3 spans 15 residues. The sequenced sample was PBMCs. The rearrangement uses TRBV27 and TRBJ2-1, with 7 bases fitting TRBD1. The sequence came from a man aged 18 to 35 in good health and CMV-seronegative. The CDR3 reads CASSLIGQADNEQFF. The DNA of the CDR3 is TGTGCCAGCAGTTTAATTGGACAGGCAGACAATGAGCAGTTCTTC.